These 11 T cell receptor beta chains came from one sample sequenced in a study of blood T cells in healthy people across ages. A sample-barcoded 5' primer and a J-beta primer mix were used in a second PCR of roughly 6 to 11 cycles. TCRdb re-analysed the 5' RACE reads in MiXCR, keeping a single row per CDR3 protein. The repertoire includes over 1,500,000 distinct CDR3 sequences, roughly 49% of them detected once, and approximately 2.1% sits in the top ten. The source material was blood. The receptors stem from a woman aged 40 to 49 in good health.

The rearrangement joins TRBV7-2 to TRBJ1-2; TRBD1 matches at 7 bases. J lost 4 bases, V lost 5 bases, and 7 bases had no gene match. The CDR3 is made up of 14 amino acids. Germline V gene lookup returns CDR1 SGHTA and CDR2 FQGNSA. This CDR3 is CASSLRDSVYGYTF. In DNA form, the CDR3 reads TGTGCCAGCAGCCTCCGGGACAGCGTCTATGGCTACACCTTC.

The chain employs TRBV20-1 and TRBJ2-1, with D perhaps TRBD2 (5 bases). Germline lookup yields CDR1 DFQATT and CDR2 SNEGSKA (reference sequence). The CDR3 loop spans 12 amino acids. The V end lost 3 bases, the J end lost 8 bases, and 11 bases lay between the germline ends. CDR3 nucleotide sequence: TGCAGTGCTAGGGATAGGGAGCATGAGCAGTTCTTC. Protein: CSARDREHEQFF.

Only a few counts were recorded for this clonotype. The genes are TRBV28 and TRBJ1-2; 8 bases match TRBD1. Germline V gene data show CDR1 as MDHEN and CDR2 as SYDVKM. The CDR3 spans 13 residues. V lost 8 bases to trimming and J lost 2 bases; unmatched junction nucleotides: 4. The CDR3 DNA sequence: TGTGCCAGCTGGGGACAGGCAAACTATGGCTACACCTTC. It encodes CASWGQANYGYTF.

The chain combines TRBV3-1 with TRBJ1-3; D not certain. The germline CDR1 and CDR2 sequences are LGHDT and YNNKEL (reference sequence). This CDR3 has 13 residues. With 4 bases removed from V and 4 bases from J, the gap between germline ends came to 8 bases. The CDR3 here is CASSPILGNTIYF. The CDR3, as DNA: TGTGCCAGCAGCCCAATTCTCGGAAACACCATATATTTT.

The V and J genes are TRBV12-3 or TRBV12-4 and TRBJ1-2; possibly TRBD1 for D (5 bases). Trimming removed 3 bases at V and 8 bases at J, with 10 bases between. The CDR3 is made up of 12 amino acids. This CDR3 is CASSFRDGGYTF. CDR3 in DNA: TGTGCCAGCAGTTTCCGGGACGGCGGCTACACCTTC.

The CDR3 DNA is TGCAGTGCGGGACTAGCGGGGCCCCCGTGGACCCAGTACTTC. Translation: CSAGLAGPPWTQYF. This chain connects TRBV20-1 to TRBJ2-5; 13 bases map to TRBD2. The ends lost 6 bases at V and 7 bases at J; junction bases unmatched: 8. The CDR3 covers 14 residues. Per germline, CDR1 DFQATT and CDR2 SNEGSKA (reference sequence).

This clonotype has a handful of counts. The chain links TRBV29-1 to TRBJ1-2; D not resolved. Between the trimmed V and J ends, which lost 2 bases and 1 base, there was a span of 5 bases. The germline V gene encodes CDR1 SQVTM and CDR2 ANQGSEA. The CDR3 contains 12 residues. The DNA for the CDR3 is TGCAGCGTTGAAACAGTTAACTATGGCTACACCTTC. Protein sequence: CSVETVNYGYTF.

This clonotype was seen once. V gene TRBV28 combines with J gene TRBJ1-5; 9 nucleotides align to TRBD1. Germline CDR1 and CDR2: MDHEN and SYDVKM. V was pared by 5 bases and J by 3 bases, with 11 bases of the junction left unmatched. The CDR3 loop spans 17 amino acids. This chain's CDR3 is CASSHRRTGVNNQPQHF. DNA of the CDR3: TGTGCCAGCAGTCACCGGAGGACAGGGGTAAACAATCAGCCCCAGCATTTT. The full variable domain, its missing parts supplied by reference TRBV28 and TRBJ1-5, is DVKVTQSSRYLVKRTGEKVFLECVQDMDHENMFWYRQDPGLGLRLIYFSYDVKMKEKGDIPEGYSVSREKKERFSLILESASTNQTSMYLCASSHRRTGVNNQPQHFGDGTRLSIL.

The V and J genes are TRBV12-3 or TRBV12-4 and TRBJ2-5; weak D call: TRBD2 (6 bases). The ends were cut back, 2 bases at V and 5 bases at J, with 18 bases in the middle. The CDR3 consists of 16 residues. This chain's CDR3 is CASSLSGLRAGETQYF. For the CDR3, the DNA is TGTGCCAGCAGTTTATCGGGACTGAGGGCAGGGGAGACCCAGTACTTC.

This clonotype has more than one count but fewer than ten. The chain has TRBV9 and TRBJ2-1; TRBD2 agrees at 12 bases. Germline assignment: CDR1 SGDLS and CDR2 YYNGEE. The CDR3 has 18 residues. V dropped 0 bases and J dropped 2; count of bases not matched to a gene: 6. The CDR3 sequence: CASSVVPSGGAAYNEQFF. The CDR3 bases are TGTGCCAGCAGCGTAGTGCCTAGCGGGGGGGCCGCCTACAATGAGCAGTTCTTC.

This clonotype was counted at least ten times. This chain uses TRBV7-2 with TRBJ2-3; D gene ambiguous. This CDR3 has 12 amino acids. V shed 5 bases and J shed 6 bases, with 9 bases lying between them. The germline V gene encodes CDR1 SGHTA and CDR2 FQGNSA. CDR3 loop: CASSRPRDTQYF. The CDR3, as DNA: TGTGCCAGCAGCCGCCCTAGGGATACGCAGTATTTT.